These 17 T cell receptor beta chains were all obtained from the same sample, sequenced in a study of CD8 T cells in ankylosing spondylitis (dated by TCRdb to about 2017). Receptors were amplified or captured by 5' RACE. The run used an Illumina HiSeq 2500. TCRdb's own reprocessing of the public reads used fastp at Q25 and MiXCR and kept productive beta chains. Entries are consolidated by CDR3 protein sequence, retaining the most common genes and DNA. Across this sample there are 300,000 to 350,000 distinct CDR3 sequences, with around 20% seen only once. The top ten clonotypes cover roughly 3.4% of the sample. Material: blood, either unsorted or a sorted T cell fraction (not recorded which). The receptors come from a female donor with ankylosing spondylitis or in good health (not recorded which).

Here the CDR3 reads CAISDRVGSNTGELFF. The CDR3 DNA reads TGTGCCATCAGTGACAGGGTGGGATCAAACACCGGGGAGCTGTTTTTT. This chain uses TRBV10-3 with TRBJ2-2; weak D call: TRBD1 (5 bases). This CDR3 comprises 16 residues. V was shortened by 3 bases and J by 2 bases, with 13 bases between the two germline ends. The germline V gene has CDR1 ENHRY and CDR2 SYGVKD.

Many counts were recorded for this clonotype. CDR3 sequence: CASSPRTPSQRSYNEQFF. The CDR3 region has the DNA TGTGCCAGCAGCCCGAGGACACCATCTCAACGGTCCTACAATGAGCAGTTCTTC. The chain carries TRBV21-1 and TRBJ2-1; TRBD1, the table's D call, lacks a check against the DNA. TRBV21-1 is shown as a pseudogene. This CDR3 has 18 amino acids.

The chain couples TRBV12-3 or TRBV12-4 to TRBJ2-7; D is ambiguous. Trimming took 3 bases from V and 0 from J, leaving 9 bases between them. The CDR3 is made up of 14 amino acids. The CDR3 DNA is TGTGCCAGCAGTTTGACGGTAAGCTCCTACGAGCAGTACTTC. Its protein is CASSLTVSSYEQYF.

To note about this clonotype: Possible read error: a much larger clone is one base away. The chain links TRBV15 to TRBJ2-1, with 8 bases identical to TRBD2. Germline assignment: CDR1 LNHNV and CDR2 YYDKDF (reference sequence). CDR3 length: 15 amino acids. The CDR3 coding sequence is TGTGCCACCAGCAGAGTCCCCCGACTAGCGCGGGAGCGGTTCTTC. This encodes CATSRVPRLARERFF.

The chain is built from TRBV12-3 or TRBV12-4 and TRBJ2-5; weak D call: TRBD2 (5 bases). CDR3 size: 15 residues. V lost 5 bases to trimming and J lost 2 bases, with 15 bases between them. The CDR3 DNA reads TGTGCCAGCAGTCCTCGAGCGGTCCTTCAAGAGACCCAGTACTTC. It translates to CASSPRAVLQETQYF.

The CDR3 sequence is CASSFRTVSGANVLTF. Here the CDR3 DNA reads TGTGCCAGCAGCTTTCGGACAGTCTCTGGGGCCAACGTCCTGACTTTC. The chain links TRBV7-2 to TRBJ2-6; perhaps TRBD1 as D (6 bases). Germline lookup yields CDR1 SGHTA and CDR2 FQGNSA. CDR3 length equals 16 residues. V was pared by 3 bases and J by 0 bases, with 9 bases between. Full variable domain (remainder filled in from reference TRBV7-2 and TRBJ2-6): GAGVSQSPSNKVTEKGKDVELRCDPISGHTALYWYRQSLGQGLEFLIYFQGNSAPDKSGLPSDRFSAERTGGSVSTLTIQRTQQEDSAVYLCASSFRTVSGANVLTFGAGSRLTVL.

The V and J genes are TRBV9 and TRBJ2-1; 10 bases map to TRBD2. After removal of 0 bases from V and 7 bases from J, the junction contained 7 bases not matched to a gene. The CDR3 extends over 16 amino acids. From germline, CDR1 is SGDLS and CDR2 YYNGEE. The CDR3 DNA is TGTGCCAGCAGCGTAGGGCTAGCGGGAGCAGGAAATGAGCAGTTCTTC. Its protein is CASSVGLAGAGNEQFF.

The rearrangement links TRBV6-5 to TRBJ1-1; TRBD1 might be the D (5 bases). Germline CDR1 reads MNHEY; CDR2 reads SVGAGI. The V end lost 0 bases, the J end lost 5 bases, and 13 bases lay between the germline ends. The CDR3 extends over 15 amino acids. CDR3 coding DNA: TGTGCCAGCAGTTACTCTCGAGGGGCGGGTACTGAAGCTTTCTTT. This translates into CASSYSRGAGTEAFF.

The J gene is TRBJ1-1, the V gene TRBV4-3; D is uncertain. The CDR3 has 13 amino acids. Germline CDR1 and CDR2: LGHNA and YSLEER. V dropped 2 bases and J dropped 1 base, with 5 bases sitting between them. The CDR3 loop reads CASSQTGNTEAFF. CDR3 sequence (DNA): TGCGCCAGCAGCCAAACCGGGAACACTGAAGCTTTCTTT.

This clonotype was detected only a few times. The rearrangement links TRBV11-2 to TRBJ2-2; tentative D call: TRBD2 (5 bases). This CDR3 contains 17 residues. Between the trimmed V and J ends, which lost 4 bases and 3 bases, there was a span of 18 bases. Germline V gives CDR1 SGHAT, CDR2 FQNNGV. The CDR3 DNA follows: TGTGCCAGCAGCTCCAGAGGTAGCGCGGGTGACACCGGGGAGCTGTTTTTT. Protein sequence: CASSSRGSAGDTGELFF.

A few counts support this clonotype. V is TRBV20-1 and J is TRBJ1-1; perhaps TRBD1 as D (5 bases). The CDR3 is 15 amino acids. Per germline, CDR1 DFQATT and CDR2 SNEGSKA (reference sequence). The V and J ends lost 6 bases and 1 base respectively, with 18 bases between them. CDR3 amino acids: CSAPGASATNTEAFF. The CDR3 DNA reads TGCAGTGCGCCCGGGGCGTCGGCTACGAACACTGAAGCTTTCTTT.

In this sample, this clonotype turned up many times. This CDR3 reads CSALDTGELFF. In DNA form, the CDR3 reads TGCAGTGCATTGGACACCGGGGAGCTGTTTTTT. This chain connects TRBV20-1 to TRBJ2-2; D ambiguous. V was pared by 6 bases and J by 3 bases, with 5 bases between. Germline V gene sequence: CDR1 DFQATT, CDR2 SNEGSKA (reference sequence). CDR3 length: 11 residues.

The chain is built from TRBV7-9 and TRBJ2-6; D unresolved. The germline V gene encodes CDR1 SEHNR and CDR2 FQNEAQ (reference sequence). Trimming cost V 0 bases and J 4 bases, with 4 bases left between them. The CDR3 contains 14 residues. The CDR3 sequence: CASSLAGGANVLTF. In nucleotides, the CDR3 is TGTGCCAGCAGCTTAGCGGGCGGGGCCAACGTCCTGACTTTC. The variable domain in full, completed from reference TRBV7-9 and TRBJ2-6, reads DTGVSQNPRHKITKRGQNVTFRCDPISEHNRLYWYRQTLGQGPEFLTYFQNEAQLEKSRLLSDRFSAERPKGSFSTLEIQRTEQGDSAMYLCASSLAGGANVLTFGAGSRLTVL.

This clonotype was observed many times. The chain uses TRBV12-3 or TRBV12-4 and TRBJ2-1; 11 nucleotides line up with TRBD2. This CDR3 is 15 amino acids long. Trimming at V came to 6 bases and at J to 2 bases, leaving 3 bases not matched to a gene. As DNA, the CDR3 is TGTGCCAGCAGCCCGGGACTAGCGGCCTACAATGAGCAGTTCTTC. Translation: CASSPGLAAYNEQFF.

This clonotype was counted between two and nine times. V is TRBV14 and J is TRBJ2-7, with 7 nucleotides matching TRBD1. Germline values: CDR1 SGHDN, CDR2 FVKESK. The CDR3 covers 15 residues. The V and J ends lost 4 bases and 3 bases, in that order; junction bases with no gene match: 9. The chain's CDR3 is CASSPRTGAGYEQYF. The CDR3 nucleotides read TGTGCCAGCAGCCCCCGGACAGGCGCGGGCTACGAGCAGTACTTC.

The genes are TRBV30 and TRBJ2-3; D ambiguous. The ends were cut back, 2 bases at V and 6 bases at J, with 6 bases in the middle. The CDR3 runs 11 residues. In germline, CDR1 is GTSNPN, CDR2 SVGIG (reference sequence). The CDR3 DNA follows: TGTGCCTGGAGTCCTGATGATACGCAGTATTTT. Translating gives CAWSPDDTQYF.

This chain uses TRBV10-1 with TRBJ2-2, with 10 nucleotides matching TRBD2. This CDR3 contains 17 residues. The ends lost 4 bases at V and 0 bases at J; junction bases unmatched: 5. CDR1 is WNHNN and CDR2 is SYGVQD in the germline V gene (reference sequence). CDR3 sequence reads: CASSGPSGRANTGELFF. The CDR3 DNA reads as TGCGCCAGCAGTGGGCCTAGCGGGAGAGCGAACACCGGGGAGCTGTTTTTT.